These 28 T cell receptor beta chains were sequenced from one sample in a study of cytomegalovirus exposure and HLA in healthy donors. Use of 60 Vbeta and 13 Jbeta primers characterized the PCR. Sequenced by immunoSEQ multiplex PCR; TCRdb stores in-frame clones only, minus some. The profile shows 110,000 or so clones, roughly 8.6% of them singletons. The sequencing input was PBMCs. The receptors derive from a woman aged 40 to 50 in good health and CMV-seropositive.

The chain couples TRBV5-1 to TRBJ1-2; 7 bases are a match to TRBD1. In germline, CDR1 is SGHRS, CDR2 YFSETQ. V trimming: 4 bases; J trimming: 3 bases; junction bases outside the gene matches: 6. This CDR3 is built from 14 residues. CDR3 in DNA: TGCGCCAGCAGCGAAACCAGGGGGGACTATGGCTACACCTTC. This encodes CASSETRGDYGYTF.

The chain is built from TRBV27 and TRBJ2-1, with 7 bases that match TRBD1. CDR1 is MNHEY, CDR2 SMNVEV, per germline (reference sequence). The CDR3 is 15 amino acids. The junction had 8 bases not matched to a gene; V was cut back by 5 bases and J by 4 bases. CDR3 in DNA: TGTGCCAGCAGTACCATCCGACAGGGATACAATGAGCAGTTCTTC. Its protein is CASSTIRQGYNEQFF.

The chain couples TRBV30 to TRBJ2-7, with 15 bases fitting TRBD2. The CDR3 is 18 residues long. Looked up from germline, CDR1 is GTSNPN and CDR2 is SVGIG (reference sequence). V shed 2 bases and J 1 base; nucleotides not matched to a gene: 9. This CDR3 is CAWSYFAGLAGGSYEQYF. CDR3 coding DNA: TGTGCCTGGAGTTACTTCGCGGGACTAGCGGGGGGATCCTACGAGCAGTACTTC. The full variable domain, rest sourced from reference TRBV30 and TRBJ2-7, is SQTIHQWPATLVQPVGSPLSLECTVEGTSNPNLYWYRQAAGRGLQLLFYSVGIGQISSEVPQNLSASRPQDRQFILSSKKLLLSDSGFYLCAWSYFAGLAGGSYEQYFGPGTRLTVT.

Only a few counts were recorded for this clone. The gene calls are TRBV2 and TRBJ2-3, with 7 bases identical to TRBD2. V dropped 4 bases and J dropped 1; count of bases not matched to a gene: 5. The germline V gene encodes CDR1 SNHLY and CDR2 FYNNEI. The CDR3 extends over 15 amino acids. The CDR3 here is CASSAPGGRTDTQYF. In nucleotides, the CDR3 is TGTGCCAGCAGTGCCCCGGGGGGTCGCACAGATACGCAGTATTTT.

This clone came up a few times. This rearrangement joins TRBV7-2 to TRBJ2-7; D is undetermined. The CDR3 runs to 13 residues. Germline values: CDR1 SGHTA, CDR2 FQGNSA. Trimming took off 1 base at V and 5 bases at J, with 9 bases between the two ends. The CDR3 region is CASSLGLSNEQYF. The CDR3 DNA reads as TGTGCCAGCAGCTTAGGTCTATCGAACGAGCAGTACTTC. Based on the CDR3 plus reference TRBV7-2 and TRBJ2-7, the full variable domain is GAGVSQSPSNKVTEKGKDVELRCDPISGHTALYWYRQSLGQGLEFLIYFQGNSAPDKSGLPSDRFSAERTGGSVSTLTIQRTQQEDSAVYLCASSLGLSNEQYFGPGTRLTVT.

The chain is built from TRBV5-1 and TRBJ1-2; no clear D gene. Germline loops: CDR1 SGHRS, CDR2 YFSETQ. Deletions cut 0 bases from V and 6 bases from J, with 9 bases between. The CDR3 runs 13 residues. In DNA form, the CDR3 reads TGCGCCAGCAGCTTGGCGGGCGGGGATGGCTACACCTTC. Amino acids: CASSLAGGDGYTF.

The table lists this clone with a few counts. J is TRBJ1-1 and V is TRBV7-2; D gene uncertain. V was pared by 4 bases and J by 0 bases, with 15 bases between. The germline V gene has CDR1 SGHTA and CDR2 FQGNSA. This CDR3 comprises 16 residues. The CDR3 DNA sequence: TGTGCCAGCAGCTCCCCGAGGGCCAGGCTGAACACTGAAGCTTTCTTT. Translated: CASSSPRARLNTEAFF. The full variable domain, in which reference TRBV7-2 and TRBJ1-1 provide the parts outside the CDR3, is GAGVSQSPSNKVTEKGKDVELRCDPISGHTALYWYRQSLGQGLEFLIYFQGNSAPDKSGLPSDRFSAERTGGSVSTLTIQRTQQEDSAVYLCASSSPRARLNTEAFFGQGTRLTVV.

This clone has only a few counts. The V and J genes are TRBV9 and TRBJ2-3, with 10 bases fitting TRBD1. J gave up 5 bases and V 3 bases, and 3 bases lay outside the gene matches. CDR1 and CDR2 from the germline V gene are SGDLS and YYNGEE. The CDR3 sequence is 14 residues long. Here the CDR3 reads CASSEDRGKDTQYF. In DNA form, the CDR3 reads TGTGCCAGCAGCGAGGACAGGGGGAAAGATACGCAGTATTTT.

The rearrangement joins TRBV5-6 to TRBJ1-5; 7 bases line up with TRBD1. Germline V gene lookup returns CDR1 SGHDT and CDR2 YYEEEE. This CDR3 is 14 amino acids long. Trimming at V came to 7 bases and at J to 2 bases, leaving 6 bases not matched to a gene. The CDR3 loop reads CASAKGGGNQPQHF. The CDR3 DNA reads TGTGCCAGCGCGAAAGGGGGCGGCAATCAGCCCCAGCATTTT.

This clone was seen more than once but under ten times. Other DNA sequences in the sample encode the same CDR3. The V call is TRBV5-1, the J call TRBJ1-5; D is perhaps TRBD1 (6 bases). The CDR3 is 14 amino acids. Trimming shortened V by 4 bases and J by 4 bases, and 12 bases separated the two germline ends. Germline lookup yields CDR1 SGHRS and CDR2 YFSETQ. CDR3 region: CASSLDSLNQPQHF. The CDR3 DNA is TGCGCCAGCAGCCTGGACAGCCTAAATCAGCCCCAGCATTTT.

This clone was detected only a few times. The final CDR3 position lacks the conserved phenylalanine or tryptophan, pointing to a likely read error. The chain carries TRBV18 and TRBJ2-7; D might be TRBD1 (6 bases). CDR1 is KGHSH, CDR2 LQKENI, per germline. The CDR3 is 15 residues long. The V end lost 3 bases, the J end lost 5 bases, and 17 bases lay between the germline ends. Here the CDR3 DNA reads TGTGCCAGCTCACCCCCTAACAGGGCGCTCAACGAGCAGTACTCC. Encoded protein: CASSPPNRALNEQYS.

This chain joins TRBV2 and TRBJ1-1; no definite D call. This CDR3 is built from 15 residues. Per germline, CDR1 SNHLY and CDR2 FYNNEI. The V end lost 5 bases, the J end lost 5 bases, and 18 bases lay between the germline ends. The CDR3 protein is CASSYPRNTGTEAFF. The CDR3 region has the DNA TGTGCCAGCAGTTACCCGAGGAACACGGGGACTGAAGCTTTCTTT.

The chain combines TRBV6-6 with TRBJ1-5, with D possibly matching TRBD1 (5 bases). Germline V gene sequence: CDR1 MNHNY, CDR2 SVGAGI (reference sequence). The CDR3 runs to 16 residues. V was cut by 7 bases and J by 0 bases, with 16 bases left in between. The CDR3 protein is CASNKLGGVSNQPQHF. Here the CDR3 DNA reads TGTGCCAGCAACAAATTGGGGGGTGTTAGCAATCAGCCCCAGCATTTT.

This clone came up a few times. The chain is built from TRBV6-5 and TRBJ2-7, with D perhaps matching TRBD2 (5 bases). CDR1 and CDR2 from the germline V gene are MNHEY and SVGAGI. Trimming removed 5 bases from V and 0 bases from J, with 11 bases in between. The CDR3 is made up of 14 amino acids. CDR3 in DNA: TGTGCCAGCAGTAGGATGGGGAGCTCCTACGAGCAGTACTTC. Amino acids: CASSRMGSSYEQYF.

This clone has more than one count but fewer than ten. This chain joins TRBV6-5 and TRBJ2-7; perhaps TRBD2 as D (6 bases). CDR1 and CDR2 from the germline V gene are MNHEY and SVGAGI. The CDR3 consists of 12 residues. V lost 5 bases and J lost 3, with 8 bases in between. In nucleotides, the CDR3 is TGTGCCAGCAGTCCCGGGGGCTACGAGCAGTACTTC. It is translated as CASSPGGYEQYF.

This clone was detected a few times. The chain links TRBV28 to TRBJ2-5; 11 bases line up with TRBD2. The trim removed 2 bases at V and 7 bases at J, leaving 9 bases unmatched. The CDR3 consists of 16 residues. Germline lookup yields CDR1 MDHEN and CDR2 SYDVKM. As DNA, the CDR3 is TGTGCCAGCAGTTTACGACTAGCGGGGAATGTAGCGACCCAGTACTTC. Its translation: CASSLRLAGNVATQYF. Looking up the rest from reference TRBV28 and TRBJ2-5 gives the full variable domain: DVKVTQSSRYLVKRTGEKVFLECVQDMDHENMFWYRQDPGLGLRLIYFSYDVKMKEKGDIPEGYSVSREKKERFSLILESASTNQTSMYLCASSLRLAGNVATQYFGPGTRLLVL.

The chain carries TRBV5-4 and TRBJ1-1, with D possibly being TRBD1 (5 bases). Germline lookup yields CDR1 SGHNT and CDR2 YYREEE (reference sequence). The length of the CDR3 is 15 residues. The ends were cut back, 1 base at V and 0 bases at J, with 10 bases in the middle. As DNA, the CDR3 is TGTGCCAGCAGCTTGTGGCAGGGTTTGAACACTGAAGCTTTCTTT. This translates into CASSLWQGLNTEAFF.

The chain links TRBV15 to TRBJ1-6, with D tentatively TRBD1 (5 bases). The CDR3 length is 16 residues. The germline V and J ends were trimmed by 3 bases and 8 bases, with 17 bases remaining between them. In germline, CDR1 is LNHNV, CDR2 YYDKDF (reference sequence). CDR3 in amino acids: CATSRAGEGLYSPLHF. Here the CDR3 DNA reads TGTGCCACCAGCAGGGCGGGGGAGGGGCTTTATTCACCCCTCCACTTT.

In its sample, this clone was seen a few times. V usage is TRBV2 and J usage is TRBJ1-2; perhaps TRBD1 as D (5 bases). V was trimmed by 7 bases and J by 4 bases, leaving 13 bases between them. The germline gives CDR1 SNHLY, CDR2 FYNNEI. This CDR3 has 13 amino acids. The CDR3 sequence: CASNPDRSYGYTF. The CDR3 coding sequence is TGTGCCAGCAATCCAGACAGATCCTATGGCTACACCTTC.

This clone was detected only a few times. The chain uses TRBV30 and TRBJ2-2; 7 bases are a match to TRBD1. The CDR3 is 14 residues long. In germline, CDR1 is GTSNPN, CDR2 SVGIG (reference sequence). The trim removed 3 bases at V and 0 bases at J, leaving 1 base unmatched. The CDR3: CAWRGQPNTGELFF. DNA of the CDR3: TGTGCCTGGAGGGGACAGCCGAACACCGGGGAGCTGTTTTTT.

This clone has a handful of counts. The chain uses TRBV5-1 and TRBJ2-5; maybe TRBD2 (5 bases). The CDR3 has 16 amino acids. V was shortened by 4 bases and J by 2 bases, with 18 bases between the two germline ends. CDR1 is SGHRS and CDR2 is YFSETQ in the germline V gene. The CDR3 sequence: CASSRREGVLQETQYF. In DNA, the CDR3 is TGCGCCAGCAGCCGTAGAGAGGGAGTCCTTCAAGAGACCCAGTACTTC.

This clone was picked up a small number of times. The CDR3 nucleotides read TGTGCCAGCAGCGTAGAAGCAGGGGCTGAAGCTTTCTTT. Residues: CASSVEAGAEAFF. The gene calls are TRBV9 and TRBJ1-1, with D perhaps matching TRBD1 (6 bases). Germline lookup yields CDR1 SGDLS and CDR2 YYNGEE. The CDR3 spans 13 residues. V lost 0 bases and J lost 6, with 9 bases in between.

The rearrangement joins TRBV7-3 to TRBJ1-2; 10 bases match TRBD1. Germline V CDR1 and CDR2: SGHTA, FQGTGA. Unmatched junction bases numbered 9, after V lost 5 bases and J lost 6 bases. This CDR3 is 15 amino acids long. CDR3 sequence: CASSPTGTGAHGYTF. The CDR3 DNA reads TGTGCCAGCAGCCCTACCGGGACAGGGGCTCATGGCTACACCTTC.

This clone was found a few times. This rearrangement joins TRBV4-2 to TRBJ1-5; no definite D call. The germline V gene has CDR1 LGHNA and CDR2 YNFKEQ. Trimming took 0 bases from V and 3 from J, leaving 9 bases between them. The CDR3 is 15 residues long. The CDR3 region is CASSQEADYNQPQHF. The CDR3 DNA reads TGTGCCAGCAGCCAAGAGGCGGATTACAATCAGCCCCAGCATTTT.

The CDR3 loop reads CASTLRGGVISDTQYF. The CDR3 bases are TGTGCCAGCACCCTTCGCGGGGGGGTAATCTCAGATACGCAGTATTTT. This sequence joins TRBV28 and TRBJ2-3; TRBD2 matches 9 bases. CDR3 length: 16 amino acids. Losses at the gene ends were 7 bases for V and 4 bases for J; bases not matched to a gene: 12. Germline CDR1 is MDHEN and CDR2 is SYDVKM.

The V call is TRBV5-6, the J call TRBJ2-5; D not resolved. The CDR3 length is 17 residues. Per the germline V gene, CDR1 is SGHDT and CDR2 is YYEEEE. V lost 1 base and J 2 bases, leaving 18 bases between the germline ends. CDR3 DNA sequence: TGTGCCAGCAGCTTGTTTTTCTGGTTGCAGCGACAAGAGACCCAGTACTTC. The encoded protein is CASSLFFWLQRQETQYF. Combining the CDR3 with reference TRBV5-6 and TRBJ2-5 gives the whole variable domain DAGVTQSPTHLIKTRGQQVTLRCSPKSGHDTVSWYQQALGQGPQFIFQYYEEEERQRGNFPDRFSGHQFPNYSSELNVNALLLGDSALYLCASSLFFWLQRQETQYFGPGTRLLVL.

This chain connects TRBV4-2 to TRBJ2-3, with 7 nucleotides matching TRBD2. The CDR3 contains 14 residues. Germline trimming cut 4 bases from V and 4 bases from J; bases unmatched to any gene: 5. Per the germline V gene, CDR1 is LGHNA and CDR2 is YNFKEQ. The CDR3 is CASSPGGTADTQYF. CDR3 in DNA: TGTGCCAGCAGCCCCGGGGGGACCGCAGATACGCAGTATTTT.

V and J are TRBV29-1 and TRBJ2-3, with TRBD2 matching over 12 bases. Germline trimming cut 6 bases from V and 0 bases from J; bases unmatched to any gene: 4. CDR1 is SQVTM, CDR2 ANQGSEA, per germline. The CDR3 runs 15 residues. CDR3 residues: CSVGTSGSSTDTQYF. The CDR3, as DNA: TGCAGCGTCGGGACTAGCGGGTCTAGCACAGATACGCAGTATTTT.